This T cell receptor beta chain was sequenced during a study of Graves' ophthalmopathy and Graves' hyperthyroidism. Overall study: The collection of peripheral blood took place at initial diagnosis, before any treatment.

Findings and caveats of the study: A 13-signature model separated ophthalmopathy from stable hyperthyroidism, about 91% sensitivity, about 81% specificity.

This clonotype occurred many times. The antigen is undetermined. The CDR3 runs 14 residues. Losses at the gene ends were 7 bases for V and 2 bases for J; bases not matched to a gene: 5. Germline-derived CDR1 and CDR2 are MDHEN and SYDVKM. For repertoire sequencing, the TCR beta CDR3 regions were amplified from RNA transcripts. RT-PCR in the first round used HTBI primers; a second-round multiplex PCR followed. TCRdb fed the multiplex PCR reads into MiXCR, producing one record per CDR3 protein. The sample lists some 370,000 distinct CDR3 sequences, about 17% occurring once. The authors used Ficoll-Paque density gradient centrifugation to separate PBMCs. The input was roughly 9.3 ml of fresh peripheral blood.

Source material: peripheral blood. The chain joins TRBV28 to TRBJ2-7; the match to TRBD2 covers 10 bases. The sequence derives from an adult woman with stable Graves' hyperthyroidism. The CDR3 loop reads CASKPGTSAYEQYF. The CDR3, as DNA: TGTGCCAGCAAACCCGGGACTAGCGCCTACGAGCAGTACTTC.